Sequencing of this T cell receptor (beta chain) was carried out in a study of beta chain features in type 1 diabetes (dated by TCRdb to between 2017 and 2018). Notes on the research overall: Mean age, gender distribution, total cell number and subset yield did not differ between patients and healthy donors. Whereas all 30 or so donors provided naive and central memory subsets, regulatory and stem cell-like memory subsets were isolated from just 8 patients and about 8 healthy donors. A total of about 100,000,000 sorted cells were examined across all samples, and RNA yield correlated strongly with the number of cells per subset. In the study, recently diagnosed type 1 diabetes patients and matched healthy donors were compared on the TCRB repertoires of their sorted circulating CD4+ T cell subsets. Points the paper makes about the study in general: Only small numbers of individuals were included in the HLA sub-analyses, which left unresolved whether HLA type had any influence on TCRB rearrangement. Because cDNA rather than genomic DNA was sequenced, highly expressing activated cells could have been over-represented, although no difference in activation and CD3 levels was found between groups. At VDJ recombination sites, patients with type 1 diabetes made fewer insertions and deleted more nucleotides, a pattern implying thymic rearrangement abnormalities. Shorter templates might be favored by PCR, yet because patient and control samples were amplified and corrected together, any such skew would affect both groups equally. In all four CD4+ subsets, TCRB CDR3 length was moderately but significantly shorter in type 1 diabetes patients. The naive, central memory and regulatory TCRB repertoires appeared to resemble one another more closely among patients than among healthy donors.

The entire isolated RNA was reverse transcribed using the High Capacity cDNA Reverse Transcription Kit, and thus expressed TCRB transcripts were sequenced. Deep immunoSEQ sequencing was applied to naive, central memory and regulatory T cell samples, giving an average of around 3.8 million total reads per sample. Sorted cells were lysed in RLT buffer, and RNA was extracted using DNase-treated RNeasy Micro or Mini kits according to cell number. Each cell subset was processed on its own to prevent cross-contamination, while patient and healthy donor samples were processed together. TCRB sequences were amplified from cDNA with the immunoSEQ multiplex PCR, producing 87-bp fragments spanning the CDR3 region. Sequencing of the amplicons was performed on the Illumina HiSeq platform. Per the source publication's procedure: Synthetic template baselines were used to correct PCR bias computationally, reads within Hamming distance 2 were collapsed together, and singletons that could not be merged were discarded. Reads were aligned against IMGT to assign V, D and J genes, CDR3 length and insertions or deletions at six rearrangement sites. Within each subset, clonotype counts were normalized to the number of sorted cells before true diversity and Gini coefficients were calculated with the tcR R package. The overlap coefficient, calculated on TCRB nucleotide sequences, was used to quantify repertoire sharing. Out-of-frame TCRB sequences from naive cells were analyzed to stand in for the pre-selection repertoire. Not all clones reach the TCRdb copy of this immuneACCESS table, which keeps in-frame sequences only. Checked studies attribute under half of the gap to unresolved V genes and leave the rest unexplained. V and J calls and clone size follow that table, whereas D and trimming were derived from the DNA. The sample contains 630,000 or so clones, around 15% of them found a single time. The ten largest clones represent approximately 0.039% of the sample.

Concerning this clone: It has no known antigen specificity. Base qualities are not at hand, and no much larger clone is one base apart.

CDR1 GTSNPN and CDR2 SVGIG are derived from the germline V gene (reference sequence). V is reduced by 4 bases and J by 6 bases, leaving a spacing of 10 bases between them. From the cysteine up to the phenylalanine, the CDR3 has a length of 12 residues. The read is trimmed to its CDR3 DNA, 36 bases read in frame from base 1. From each donor, a single peripheral blood sample of 100 to 150 mL on average was drawn into heparinised tubes. Naive, central memory, regulatory and stem cell-like memory CD4+ T cells were sorted on a BD FACSAria II using a panel including CD45RO, CCR7, CD25, CD127, CD95 and CD27. Purity was above 95% for every sorted population. Right away, PBMCs were isolated by Lymphoprep density gradient centrifugation and were stained directly, with no culture step. So that batch effects would be minimized, each experiment stained and sorted samples in pairs, pairing one healthy donor with one patient.

The chain is encoded by TRBV30 joined to TRBJ1-5, with an unclear D gene assignment. The clonotype originates from a man aged 18 to 30 with type 1 diabetes. The sequencing input was naive CD4+ T cells from blood. The sample's cell subset or site label, decoded: true naive CD4+ T cells. The DNA sequence reads TGTGCCTGGACCCGCGAGGGTCAGCCCCAGCATTTT. This yields the protein CAWTREGQPQHF. The CDR3 plus the reference TRBV30 and TRBJ1-5 genes for the other parts give the full variable domain: SQTIHQWPATLVQPVGSPLSLECTVEGTSNPNLYWYRQAAGRGLQLLFYSVGIGQISSEVPQNLSASRPQDRQFILSSKKLLLSDSGFYLCAWTREGQPQHFGDGTRLSIL.